This TCR beta chain was sequenced during a study of identical twins. In regard to this clonotype: What it recognizes is unknown.

Template switching created a universal primer site, and the cDNA included unique molecular identifiers. TCRdb ran MiXCR on the 5' RACE reads and lists one entry per CDR3 protein. The table has roughly 1,500,000 distinct CDR3 sequences, about 32% seen once. Broader study findings: The study found that models underestimated out-of-frame TCR alpha sharing in monozygotic twins. Twins' excess sharing was less marked for out-of-frame beta sequences. In cord blood, abundant beta clonotypes had fewer insertions; memory showed no trend.

CDR3 size: 19 residues. From germline, CDR1 is MGHRA and CDR2 YSYEKL. V lost 2 bases to trimming and J lost 1 base; unmatched junction nucleotides: 12. This TCR was recovered from a newborn girl in good health. The source material was cord blood. The chain is built from TRBV4-1 and TRBJ2-3; 10 nucleotides line up with TRBD2. This CDR3 reads CASSQRLIAGGRGTDTQYF. The CDR3, as DNA: TGCGCCAGCAGCCAAAGGTTAATAGCGGGAGGCCGTGGCACAGATACGCAGTATTTT.